Each of the 10 T cell receptor beta chains below was sequenced from the same sample in a study of blood T cell repertoires in COVID-19. Produced via immunoSEQ multiplex PCR; TCRdb's table is partial and in-frame only. This table has around 320,000 clones, roughly 89% appearing once. Material: PBMCs or T cells enriched from blood (not recorded which). The source is a woman younger than 35 with acute COVID-19.

In DNA, the CDR3 is TGTGCCAGCAGTCGCGGCGGTGACAGGGGAGGCTACACCTTC. Translating it yields CASSRGGDRGGYTF. The chain combines TRBV28 with TRBJ1-2, with 8 nucleotides matching TRBD1. Per germline, CDR1 MDHEN and CDR2 SYDVKM. Losses at the gene ends were 5 bases for V and 8 bases for J; bases not matched to a gene: 10. The CDR3 length is 14 residues.

The rearrangement joins TRBV11-3 to TRBJ2-3, with 10 bases identical to TRBD2. Germline trimming cut 6 bases from V and 1 base from J; bases unmatched to any gene: 10. Per germline, CDR1 SGHNT and CDR2 YENEEA. This CDR3 has 17 residues. CDR3 nucleotide sequence: TGTGCCAGCAGTTTTGGACTAGCGGTAGGGGGCACAGATACGCAGTATTTT. Its protein is CASSFGLAVGGTDTQYF.

This rearrangement joins TRBV9 to TRBJ2-5; possible D gene TRBD1, 6 bases. CDR1 is SGDLS, CDR2 YYNGEE, per germline. This CDR3 spans 14 amino acids. The V end lost 2 bases, the J end lost 1 base, and 9 bases lay between the germline ends. The CDR3 protein is CASSVGASQETQYF. The DNA of the CDR3 is TGTGCCAGCAGCGTGGGGGCTTCCCAAGAGACCCAGTACTTC.

The rearrangement joins TRBV5-1 to TRBJ2-3; D is unclear. CDR1 is SGHRS and CDR2 is YFSETQ in the germline V gene. This CDR3 spans 14 amino acids. Deletions cut 4 bases from V and 0 bases from J, with 9 bases between. The CDR3 region has the DNA TGCGCCAGCAGCCCCCCCCCTAGCACAGATACGCAGTATTTT. Translation gives CASSPPPSTDTQYF.

The V gene is TRBV14, the J gene TRBJ1-5; possibly TRBD1 for D (5 bases). The V gene lost 8 bases and the J gene lost 3 bases, with 11 bases spanning the gap. Germline CDR1 and CDR2: SGHDN and FVKESK. CDR3 length: 13 amino acids. The CDR3 is CASSTDPNQPQHF. DNA for the CDR3: TGTGCCAGCTCGACAGATCCCAATCAGCCCCAGCATTTT.

For this clone: The sample has other DNA sequences that encode this CDR3 too. V usage is TRBV6-5 and J usage is TRBJ2-7, with TRBD2 identical over 10 bases. V trimming: 0 bases; J trimming: 3 bases; junction bases outside the gene matches: 2. CDR1 and CDR2 from the germline V gene are MNHEY and SVGAGI. The CDR3 is 15 residues long. CDR3 nucleotide sequence: TGTGCCAGCAGTTACTCGCTAGCGGGAGACTACGAGCAGTACTTC. This sequence encodes CASSYSLAGDYEQYF.

This clone was recorded once. The V call is TRBV28, the J call TRBJ1-4; TRBD1 is a possible D gene (5 bases). From germline, CDR1 is MDHEN and CDR2 SYDVKM. V was cut by 4 bases and J by 8 bases, with 17 bases left in between. The CDR3 totals 15 residues. The CDR3: CASSSRQGFGEKLFF. CDR3 nucleotides: TGTGCCAGCAGTTCCCGGCAGGGTTTCGGAGAAAAACTGTTTTTT.

The chain has TRBV6-5 and TRBJ1-1; 7 positions agree with TRBD1. This CDR3 is built from 15 residues. V lost 7 bases, J lost 4 bases, and 12 bases stayed unmatched. Germline lookup yields CDR1 MNHEY and CDR2 SVGAGI. The CDR3: CASKSSTGKGTEAFF. The DNA for the CDR3 is TGTGCCAGCAAGTCTTCGACAGGGAAGGGCACTGAAGCTTTCTTT.

The rearrangement links TRBV5-1 to TRBJ2-2; 7 bases agree with TRBD1. The J segment lost 6 bases and the V segment lost 0 bases, leaving 2 bases of the junction unmatched. The CDR3 loop spans 14 amino acids. Germline-derived CDR1 and CDR2 are SGHRS and YFSETQ. CDR3 in amino acids: CASSLVTGSGELFF. Here the CDR3 DNA reads TGCGCCAGCAGCTTGGTGACAGGGTCCGGGGAGCTGTTTTTT.

The chain links TRBV9 to TRBJ2-2, with D possibly TRBD2 on 5 matching bases. The CDR3 contains 17 residues. CDR1 is SGDLS, CDR2 YYNGEE, per germline. V lost 1 base and J 0 bases, leaving 13 bases between the germline ends. CDR3 nucleotide sequence: TGTGCCAGCAGCGTATCAAGAGTAGCGCCGAACACCGGGGAGCTGTTTTTT. Translation: CASSVSRVAPNTGELFF.